The clone carrying this TCR beta chain showed up just a few times. Authors' data handling: By means of reference gene primer amplification, nucleated cell counts were estimated. Method: immunoSEQ multiplex PCR; TCRdb's copy keeps in-frame clones and lacks some. The V and J calls and clone size were taken over from that table, and D and trimming were inferred from the DNA. The sample holds around 72,000 clones; roughly 87% are singletons and the top ten take more than 5.5%. This record comes from a study of blood T cell repertoires in COVID-19. Across the study: The United States, Italy and Spain were the sources of the acute and convalescent COVID-19 samples. The analysed material was cDNA or gDNA that came from T cells, B-cell-depleted T cells, or PBMCs.

Germline assignment: CDR1 MNHEY and CDR2 SVGAGI. Trimming cost V 0 bases and J 3 bases, with 10 bases left between them. This CDR3 has 15 amino acids. The sequenced material came from peripheral blood. The chain links TRBV6-5 to TRBJ2-3; D is unclear. This receptor was taken from a woman aged 50 to 60 with acute or convalescent COVID-19. CDR3 sequence (DNA): TGTGCCAGCAGTTACTCCCGAGGTGGGACAGATACGCAGTATTTT. It codes for CASSYSRGGTDTQYF.